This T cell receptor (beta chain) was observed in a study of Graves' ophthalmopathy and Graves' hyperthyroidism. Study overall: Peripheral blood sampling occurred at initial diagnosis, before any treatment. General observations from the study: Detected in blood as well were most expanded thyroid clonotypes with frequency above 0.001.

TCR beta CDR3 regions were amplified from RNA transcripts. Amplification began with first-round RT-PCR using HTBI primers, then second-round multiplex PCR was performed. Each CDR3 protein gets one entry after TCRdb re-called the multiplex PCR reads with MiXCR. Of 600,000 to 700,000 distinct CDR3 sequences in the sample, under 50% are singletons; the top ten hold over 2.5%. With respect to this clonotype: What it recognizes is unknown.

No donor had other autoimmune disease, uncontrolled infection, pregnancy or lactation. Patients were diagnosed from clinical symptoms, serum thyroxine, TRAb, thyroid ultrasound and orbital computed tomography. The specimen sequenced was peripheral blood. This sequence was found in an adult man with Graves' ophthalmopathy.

The CDR3 sequence is CSSFWQGGGYTF. In DNA, the CDR3 is TGCAGCAGTTTCTGGCAGGGAGGGGGCTACACCTTC. This sequence joins TRBV29-1 and TRBJ1-2, with D tentatively TRBD1 (5 bases). Germline values: CDR1 SQVTM, CDR2 ANQGSEA. The CDR3 is 12 residues long. V lost 8 bases and J 8 bases, leaving 18 bases between the germline ends.